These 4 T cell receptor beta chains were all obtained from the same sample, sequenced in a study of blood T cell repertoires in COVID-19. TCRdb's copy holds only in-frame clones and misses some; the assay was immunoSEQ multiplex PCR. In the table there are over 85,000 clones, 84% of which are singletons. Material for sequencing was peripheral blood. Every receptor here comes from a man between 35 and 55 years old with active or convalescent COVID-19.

DNA for the CDR3: TGCAGTGCTAGTCGGACAGGGACGAGCTATGGCTACACCTTC. Translating it yields CSASRTGTSYGYTF. The genes are TRBV20-1 and TRBJ1-2; 8 nucleotides line up with TRBD1. Losses at the gene ends were 3 bases for V and 4 bases for J; bases not matched to a gene: 7. This CDR3 spans 14 amino acids. Germline V gene lookup returns CDR1 DFQATT and CDR2 SNEGSKA (reference sequence).

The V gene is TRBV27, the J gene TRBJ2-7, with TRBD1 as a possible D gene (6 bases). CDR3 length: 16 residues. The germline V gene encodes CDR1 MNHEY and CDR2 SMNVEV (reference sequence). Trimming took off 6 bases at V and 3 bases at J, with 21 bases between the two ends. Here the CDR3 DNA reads TGTGCCAGCAGGAGGTCAGGGGCCCGTCCATACTACGAGCAGTACTTC. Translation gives CASRRSGARPYYEQYF.

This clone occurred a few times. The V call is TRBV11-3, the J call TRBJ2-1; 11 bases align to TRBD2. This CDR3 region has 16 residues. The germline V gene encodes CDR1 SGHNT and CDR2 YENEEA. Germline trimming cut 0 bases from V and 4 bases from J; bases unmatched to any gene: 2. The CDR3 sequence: CASSLDTSGGYNEQFF. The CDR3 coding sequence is TGTGCCAGCAGCTTAGATACTAGCGGGGGTTACAATGAGCAGTTCTTC.

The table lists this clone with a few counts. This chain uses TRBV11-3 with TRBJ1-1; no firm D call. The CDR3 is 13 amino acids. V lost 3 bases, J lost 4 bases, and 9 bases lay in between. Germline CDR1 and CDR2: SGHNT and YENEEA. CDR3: CASSLSLGTEAFF. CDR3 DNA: TGTGCCAGCAGCTTGTCACTTGGCACTGAAGCTTTCTTT.